These 19 T cell receptor beta chains share one sample of origin, sequenced in a study of memory CD4+ T cells and cytomegalovirus serostatus. Only in-frame clones appear in the TCRdb table, and some are missing; sequencing was by immunoSEQ multiplex PCR. Here the sample spans around 57,000 clones, about three quarters being singletons. The sort gate was single viable CD3+CD4+CD8-CD45RO+ cells for memory CD4+ T cells. Material for sequencing was memory CD4+ T cells from blood. The receptors were sampled from an adult in good health and CMV-seronegative. Some clones in this sample may be carry-over from other donors' samples.

The rearrangement joins TRBV27 to TRBJ2-5, with 8 bases that match TRBD2. The CDR3 loop spans 14 amino acids. With V trimmed by 6 bases and J by 4 bases, 7 bases remained unmatched. The germline V gene encodes CDR1 MNHEY and CDR2 SMNVEV (reference sequence). The CDR3 protein is CASSPTTSGETQYF. In DNA form, the CDR3 reads TGTGCCAGCAGCCCGACCACTAGCGGAGAGACCCAGTACTTC.

The count of this clone is one. The chain employs TRBV28 and TRBJ2-5, with 7 bases identical to TRBD2. Trimming removed 8 bases from V and 6 bases from J; junction bases left unmatched: 6. In germline, CDR1 is MDHEN, CDR2 SYDVKM. The CDR3 length is 12 residues. The CDR3 reads CASGTGRKTQYF. The CDR3 bases are TGTGCCAGCGGGACCGGGAGGAAGACCCAGTACTTC.

The V call is TRBV19, the J call TRBJ2-2; tentative D call: TRBD2 (5 bases). Trimming took 4 bases from V and 0 from J, leaving 12 bases between them. This CDR3 spans 16 amino acids. Germline V gives CDR1 LNHDA, CDR2 SQIVND (reference sequence). In DNA form, the CDR3 reads TGTGCCAGTAGTAGACTGCACGGGGCGAACACCGGGGAGCTGTTTTTT. This encodes CASSRLHGANTGELFF.

The rearrangement joins TRBV29-1 to TRBJ1-5, with D maybe TRBD1 (5 bases). This CDR3 has 13 residues. From germline, CDR1 is SQVTM and CDR2 ANQGSEA. Trimming took off 5 bases at V and 6 bases at J, with 14 bases between the two ends. This chain's CDR3 is CSVLVGGGQPQHF. For the CDR3, the DNA is TGCAGCGTTCTCGTCGGGGGGGGTCAGCCCCAGCATTTT.

The V call is TRBV7-3, the J call TRBJ2-2; either TRBD1 or TRBD2 may supply D (5 bases each). Germline CDR1 and CDR2: SGHTA and FQGTGA. V lost 6 bases and J lost 0, with 14 bases in between. This CDR3 is built from 16 residues. For the CDR3, the DNA is TGTGCCAGCAGTTACATCACGGGGCCGAACACCGGGGAGCTGTTTTTT. It yields the protein CASSYITGPNTGELFF.

The gene calls are TRBV5-6 and TRBJ2-1, with a weak D call TRBD1 (6 bases). V lost 0 bases and J lost 6, with 10 bases in between. Germline V gene lookup returns CDR1 SGHDT and CDR2 YYEEEE. This CDR3 comprises 14 residues. The DNA of the CDR3 is TGTGCCAGCAGCTTGGTGGGGGCCCGCAATGAGCAGTTCTTC. This sequence encodes CASSLVGARNEQFF. Combining the CDR3 with reference TRBV5-6 and TRBJ2-1 gives the whole variable domain DAGVTQSPTHLIKTRGQQVTLRCSPKSGHDTVSWYQQALGQGPQFIFQYYEEEERQRGNFPDRFSGHQFPNYSSELNVNALLLGDSALYLCASSLVGARNEQFFGPGTRLTVL.

The genes are TRBV5-8 and TRBJ2-2; 7 nucleotides line up with TRBD1. V dropped 1 base and J dropped 7; count of bases not matched to a gene: 10. In germline, CDR1 is SGHTS, CDR2 YDEGEE. The CDR3 totals 16 residues. The CDR3 protein is CASSLHSAGGGGELFF. CDR3 DNA sequence: TGTGCCAGCAGCTTGCATTCCGCAGGGGGTGGCGGGGAGCTGTTTTTT.

This sequence joins TRBV30 and TRBJ2-2; 7 nucleotides agree with TRBD1. J lost 1 base, V lost 4 bases, and 9 bases had no gene match. In germline, CDR1 is GTSNPN, CDR2 SVGIG (reference sequence). This CDR3 spans 16 amino acids. CDR3: CAWTHPGQQNTGELFF. In DNA, the CDR3 is TGTGCCTGGACCCATCCGGGACAGCAGAACACCGGGGAGCTGTTTTTT.

The chain is built from TRBV4-1 and TRBJ2-4; TRBD1 matches at 7 bases. V lost 4 bases, J lost 1 base, and 1 base stayed unmatched. Germline V CDR1 and CDR2: MGHRA, YSYEKL. The CDR3 has 14 residues. This CDR3 reads CASSPTGAKNIQYF. The CDR3 nucleotides read TGCGCCAGCAGCCCGACAGGGGCCAAAAACATTCAGTACTTC.

V and J are TRBV19 and TRBJ2-5; D may correspond to TRBD1 or TRBD2 (5 bases each). In germline, CDR1 is LNHDA, CDR2 SQIVND (reference sequence). The CDR3 is made up of 14 amino acids. Trimming took off 7 bases at V and 2 bases at J, with 14 bases between the two ends. CDR3 region: CASNGAGGQETQYF. CDR3 nucleotide sequence: TGTGCCAGTAATGGGGCAGGAGGACAAGAGACCCAGTACTTC.

The chain is built from TRBV30 and TRBJ2-2; D uncertain. The germline V gene encodes CDR1 GTSNPN and CDR2 SVGIG (reference sequence). The CDR3 runs to 15 residues. V lost 3 bases and J 0 bases, leaving 11 bases between the germline ends. CDR3 DNA: TGTGCCTGGAGCTGGAGTAGGTCGAACACCGGGGAGCTGTTTTTT. This codes for CAWSWSRSNTGELFF. The variable domain in full, with the rest retrieved from reference TRBV30 and TRBJ2-2, is SQTIHQWPATLVQPVGSPLSLECTVEGTSNPNLYWYRQAAGRGLQLLFYSVGIGQISSEVPQNLSASRPQDRQFILSSKKLLLSDSGFYLCAWSWSRSNTGELFFGEGSRLTVL.

In regard to this clone: One end of the junction does not line up with germline, which may come from a read error. The chain uses TRBV30 and TRBJ1-2, with 8 bases fitting TRBD1. Germline CDR1 reads GTSNPN; CDR2 reads SVGIG (reference sequence). This CDR3 region has 10 residues. CDR3 loop: CAWSGGQVIF. CDR3 in DNA: TGTGCCTGGAGTGGGGGACAGGTCATTTTC.

This clone was seen only a few times. This chain joins TRBV7-9 and TRBJ1-2; D is ambiguous. Trimming took 3 bases from V and 2 from J, leaving 4 bases between them. The CDR3 extends over 12 amino acids. Looked up from germline, CDR1 is SEHNR and CDR2 is FQNEAQ (reference sequence). The CDR3 region is CASSFGNYGYTF. CDR3 bases: TGTGCCAGCAGCTTTGGGAACTATGGCTACACCTTC. The full variable domain, in which reference TRBV7-9 and TRBJ1-2 provide the parts outside the CDR3, is DTGVSQNPRHKITKRGQNVTFRCDPISEHNRLYWYRQTLGQGPEFLTYFQNEAQLEKSRLLSDRFSAERPKGSFSTLEIQRTEQGDSAMYLCASSFGNYGYTFGSGTRLTVV.

The chain links TRBV7-8 to TRBJ1-5; D possibly corresponds to TRBD1 (5 bases). This CDR3 region has 16 residues. The germline V gene has CDR1 SGHVS and CDR2 FQNEAQ. V dropped 5 bases and J dropped 4 bases, with 18 bases sitting between them. CDR3 loop: CASSPEPGDPNQPQHF. CDR3 DNA: TGTGCCAGCAGCCCAGAACCGGGGGACCCGAATCAGCCCCAGCATTTT.

V usage is TRBV6-1 and J usage is TRBJ2-7; no clear D. Trimming left V 1 base short and J 3 bases short, with 13 bases between. CDR3 size: 15 residues. Germline CDR1 is MNHNS and CDR2 is SASEGT. CDR3 protein: CASSEEQQDIYEQYF. In DNA form, the CDR3 reads TGTGCCAGCAGTGAAGAACAGCAAGACATCTACGAGCAGTACTTC.

The J gene is TRBJ1-2, the V gene TRBV6-5; TRBD1 is a possible D gene (6 bases). The V gene lost 7 bases and the J gene lost 5 bases, with 17 bases spanning the gap. Per germline, CDR1 MNHEY and CDR2 SVGAGI. This CDR3 has 14 residues. CDR3 in DNA: TGTGCCAGCACCACCCCGGGACAAACTTATGGCTACACCTTC. Amino acids: CASTTPGQTYGYTF.

The chain employs TRBV10-3 and TRBJ1-3; 9 nucleotides agree with TRBD1. The CDR3 runs 16 residues. Unmatched junction bases numbered 4, after V lost 4 bases and J lost 0 bases. Germline lookup yields CDR1 ENHRY and CDR2 SYGVKD. DNA for the CDR3: TGTGCCATCAGTGGGACAGGGGACTACTCTGGAAACACCATATATTTT. Translated, it gives CAISGTGDYSGNTIYF.

Only a few counts were recorded for this clone. This chain links TRBV30 with TRBJ2-6; 11 bases are a match to TRBD1. The germline V gene has CDR1 GTSNPN and CDR2 SVGIG (reference sequence). With 0 bases clipped from V and 8 bases from J, the junction kept 3 bases outside the gene matches. The CDR3 is made up of 15 amino acids. The CDR3 reads CAWSVQDRGPNVLTF. DNA for the CDR3: TGTGCCTGGAGTGTACAGGACAGGGGGCCCAACGTCCTGACTTTC.

The sample holds one count of this clone. V usage is TRBV27 and J usage is TRBJ1-2; possible D gene TRBD1, 5 bases. Germline V gene data show CDR1 as MNHEY and CDR2 as SMNVEV (reference sequence). CDR3 length equals 13 residues. The V and J ends lost 6 bases and 9 bases respectively, with 17 bases between them. CDR3 coding DNA: TGTGCCAGCAGCATCCGGGGCAGCGGTAGCTACACCTTC. Translation: CASSIRGSGSYTF.